The 8 T cell receptor beta chains below all came from one sample that was sequenced in a study of cytomegalovirus exposure and HLA in healthy donors. PCR involved 60 Vbeta and 13 Jbeta primers. Assay: immunoSEQ multiplex PCR; the TCRdb copy retains only in-frame clones and omits some. The table shows some 100,000 clones, with about 77% occurring only once. The sequenced sample consisted of PBMCs. These receptors were taken from a woman aged 18-29 years in good health and CMV-seropositive.

This sequence joins TRBV10-3 and TRBJ2-5, with 8 bases identical to TRBD2. Per germline, CDR1 ENHRY and CDR2 SYGVKD. After removal of 11 bases from V and 3 bases from J, the junction contained 14 bases not matched to a gene. The CDR3 loop spans 15 amino acids. The CDR3 here is CAVGRVADLKETQYF. The CDR3 nucleotides read TGTGCCGTCGGGAGGGTGGCAGATTTAAAAGAGACCCAGTACTTC.

This clone was counted only a few times. This chain joins TRBV7-3 and TRBJ2-7; tentative D call: TRBD1 (8 bases). CDR3 length: 14 residues. Germline V gives CDR1 SGHTA, CDR2 FQGTGA. The V end was cut by 4 bases, the J end by 5 bases, with 15 bases between. Here the CDR3 reads CASSSTGGGNEQYF. In DNA form, the CDR3 reads TGTGCCAGCAGCTCAACAGGGGGGGGGAACGAGCAGTACTTC.

The CDR3 protein is CASSVGQSTDTQYF. The CDR3 nucleotides read TGTGCCAGCAGCGTTGGACAGTCCACAGATACGCAGTATTTT. The V call is TRBV7-2, the J call TRBJ2-3; tentatively, D is TRBD1 (6 bases). V shed 5 bases and J shed 2 bases, with 11 bases lying between them. This CDR3 is 14 amino acids long. Germline lookup yields CDR1 SGHTA and CDR2 FQGNSA.

The V call is TRBV5-1, the J call TRBJ2-7; perhaps TRBD1 as D (7 bases). The V end lost 4 bases, the J end lost 0 bases, and 20 bases lay between the germline ends. This CDR3 comprises 17 residues. CDR1 SGHRS and CDR2 YFSETQ come from the germline V gene. CDR3 DNA sequence: TGCGCCAGCAGCCAAGTAGGAGGGACAGCTAACTCCTACGAGCAGTACTTC. It specifies CASSQVGGTANSYEQYF.

This clone was seen a handful of times. This rearrangement joins TRBV7-9 to TRBJ1-1, with D unresolved. From germline, CDR1 is SEHNR and CDR2 FQNEAQ (reference sequence). This CDR3 region has 14 residues. Trimming cost V 4 bases and J 1 base, with 10 bases left between them. The DNA for the CDR3 is TGTGCCAGCAGCTCGCGGGCCGGGAACACTGAAGCTTTCTTT. Protein sequence: CASSSRAGNTEAFF.

The chain employs TRBV2 and TRBJ2-1; 10 bases are shared with TRBD2. J was trimmed by 4 bases and V by 3 bases; bases with no gene match: 3. The CDR3 has 15 residues. Germline-derived CDR1 and CDR2 are SNHLY and FYNNEI. For the CDR3, the DNA is TGTGCCAGCAGTGACAGCGGGGGGGATTACAATGAGCAGTTCTTC. Translating it yields CASSDSGGDYNEQFF.

V and J are TRBV11-2 and TRBJ2-3; 10 nucleotides agree with TRBD2. Germline V CDR1 and CDR2: SGHAT, FQNNGV. This CDR3 contains 16 residues. V shed 5 bases, J shed 3 bases, and the junction held 8 bases outside the gene matches. CDR3 in amino acids: CASSHWTSGRTDTQYF. DNA of the CDR3: TGTGCCAGCAGCCACTGGACTAGCGGTAGAACAGATACGCAGTATTTT.

The V call is TRBV9, the J call TRBJ2-5; 7 nucleotides match TRBD2. V trimming: 0 bases; J trimming: 3 bases; junction bases outside the gene matches: 2. The CDR3 is made up of 14 amino acids. The germline gives CDR1 SGDLS, CDR2 YYNGEE. The CDR3 sequence is CASSVVREEETQYF. The CDR3 DNA reads as TGTGCCAGCAGCGTAGTTCGGGAGGAAGAGACCCAGTACTTC.